This T cell receptor beta chain derives from a study of graft-versus-host responses after intestinal transplantation (dated by TCRdb to the early 2020s). For the study in its entirety: Recipients received multivisceral, liver-intestinal, or isolated intestinal transplants. A peak of at least 4% donor T cells among recipient peripheral blood mononuclear cells was the definition used for donor T cell macrochimerism. After intestinal transplantation, graft-versus-host and host-versus-graft alloreactive T cell clones were followed in the graft, circulation and bone marrow using bulk TCR-beta CDR3 sequencing. Alloreactive clones were identified by sequencing pre-transplant mixed lymphocyte reaction products and comparing them with unstimulated pre-transplant donor and recipient T cells. All recipients received anti-thymocyte globulin induction followed by maintenance tacrolimus and steroids for roughly three years. The cohort enrolled about two dozen intestinal transplant recipients, one of whom was a retransplant, and a few patients without pretransplant specimens were excluded. Instead of going to the commercial service, samples from a few later patients were sequenced in-house on an Illumina MiSeq and processed with MiXCR. Results and caveats for the whole study, not just this receptor: GvH clones were detected in recipient bone marrow, and some appeared earlier in ileal mucosa or blood, consistent with an intestinal mucosal origin. In patients with donor T cell macrochimerism, the allografts had high GvH to HvG T cell clonal ratios. The conclusions were limited by the relatively low number and heterogeneity of the intestinal transplant patients. Peak levels of circulating GvH clones were associated with declines in HvG clones early after transplant.

The sample's time point label, decoded: cells obtained before transplantation from donor or recipient. CD3+CD4+ and CD3+CD8+ populations were FACS-sorted from unstimulated pre-transplant donor and recipient cells taken from spleen or lymph nodes. The library was generated by the immunoSEQ multiplex PCR assay. In most patients, genomic DNA was isolated using the Qiagen DNeasy Blood and Tissue Kit and sent frozen to Adaptive Biotechnologies for TCR sequencing. For most patients, genomic DNA was subjected to high-throughput TCR-beta CDR3 sequencing by Adaptive Biotechnologies. For the original study's pipeline: TCR sequencing data for over 15 patients were retrieved from Adaptive's ImmunoSEQ software; three other patients were processed with MiXCR and VDJtools. CD4 versus CD8 sorting errors were corrected by removing sequences found in both subsets at a frequency ratio below 5:1. CDR3 nucleotide sequences shared between donor and recipient were removed because the origin of such sequences could not be assigned. To be classed as alloreactive, a clone needed at least 2-fold expansion over unstimulated cells and a minimum CFSE-low frequency of 0.002% (template counts) or 0.001% (read counts). Clones detected in sequenced pre-transplant spleen, lymph node, or MLR CFSE-low populations of the donor or recipient were defined as mappable. The cumulative frequency of alloreactive clones was calculated as a percentage of all sequences, weighted by copy number. Entries here come from immuneACCESS through TCRdb and include only in-frame sequences with V and J called. Some clones fail to appear in such tables; in the studies checked, an unresolved V gene covers under half of the shortfall, and the cause of the remainder is unknown. V and J calls and clone size follow that table, whereas D and trimming were derived from the DNA. Here the sample has roughly 89,000 clones; about 90% occur a single time. Clones ranked in the top ten supply roughly 0.17% of the sample.

Remarks on this clone: Its antigen is not yet known. No base qualities exist here, and no much larger clone lies one base off it.

This specimen was unstimulated CD4+ T cells sorted from spleen or lymph node cells, taken before intestinal transplant. The TCR was taken from a human donor who received an intestinal transplant.

The DNA sequence is given as TGCGCCAGCAGCCGGATCGGCGGGGATGAGCAGTTCTTC. Its translation is CASSRIGGDEQFF. This chain joins TRBV4-3 to TRBJ2-1; the D gene is possibly TRBD2, with 6 bases matching. The junction shows trimming of 4 bases on V and 8 bases on J, plus 12 bases between the germline ends. From cysteine to phenylalanine, the CDR3 is 13 amino acids long. The retained sequence is limited to the CDR3, 39 bases, with the frame set at the first base. Reading the germline V gene gives CDR1 LGHNA and CDR2 YSLEER.